This TCR beta chain stems from a study of OX40 agonist ivuxolimab in advanced cancers. Study in general: Of the participants, 35% to 50% had some prior anti-PD-1, anti-PD-L1 or anti-CTLA-4 therapy, which was allowed.

Germline V gives CDR1 MNHNS, CDR2 SASEGT. The V end was cut by 7 bases, the J end by 7 bases, with 16 bases between. CDR3 size: 13 residues. In the case of this clone: The target antigen is unknown.

TCRdb's table, derived via immunoSEQ multiplex PCR, lists solely in-frame clones and lacks some. The data show about 75,000 clones, about 92% seen once. Notes on the study in general: Relative to CD4+ cells, CD8+ T cells on average had more expanded clones.

This rearrangement joins TRBV6-1 to TRBJ1-1; D may be TRBD1 (5 bases). Sample: CD4+ or CD8+ T cells sorted from blood, taken in a trial of the OX40 agonist ivuxolimab. The origin of this receptor is an adult with an advanced solid tumor such as melanoma, head and neck, liver or kidney cancer. CDR3 sequence (DNA): TGTGCCAGCACCATTACGTGGGACGGTGAAGCTTTCTTT. As protein: CASTITWDGEAFF.